These T cell receptor beta chains were read from a single sample in a study of T cell responses to AZD1222 COVID-19 vaccine. The method was immunoSEQ multiplex PCR; TCRdb's version includes in-frame clones alone and lacks a portion of them. Altogether approximately 100,000 clones are present, approximately 91% being singletons, with the ten largest covering over 10%. The source material was peripheral blood, sampled on day 0 of MenACWY control vaccination. The receptor set was obtained from an adult in good health. Each CDR3 is given with its conserved first and last residue. The D gene is left open where the match is weak. Clone size appears in some rows only: once, few, many, or a class for an expanded clone.

d_call | j_call | clone_size | v_call | cdr3_nt | cdr3_aa
. | TRBJ2-7 | . | TRBV28 | TGTGCCAGCAGTTTTGTTAAAGACGAGCAGTACTTC | CASSFVKDEQYF
TRBD2 | TRBJ2-1 | . | TRBV6-1 | TGTGCCAGCAGTGACCCCCGGGGGGGTGAGCAGTTCTTC | CASSDPRGGEQFF
TRBD1 | TRBJ2-1 | . | TRBV5-6 | TGTGCCAGCAGCTTGGAACAGGGGGCCGATGAGCAGTTCTTC | CASSLEQGADEQFF
TRBD1 | TRBJ1-1 | . | TRBV5-4 | TGTGCCAGCAGCCGACAGGGAATGAACACTGAAGCTTTCTTT | CASSRQGMNTEAFF
TRBD1 | TRBJ2-5 | . | TRBV15 | TGTGCCACCAGCAGAGATCCAAACGATTACGGGACAGGGGGCAAGACCCAGTACTTC | CATSRDPNDYGTGGKTQYF
. | TRBJ1-2 | . | TRBV28 | TGTGCCAGCAGTTTAAGGGTGAACTATGGCTACACCTTC | CASSLRVNYGYTF
TRBD1 | TRBJ1-6 | . | TRBV25-1 | TGTGCCAGCAGCCCGGAGCAGGGGGCATATAATTCACCCCTCCACTTT | CASSPEQGAYNSPLHF
. | TRBJ1-2 | . | TRBV4-1 | TGCGCCAGCAGCCAAGAGCAACAGGGATTTAGCGCGGACTATGGCTACACCTTC | CASSQEQQGFSADYGYTF
TRBD1 | TRBJ1-6 | . | TRBV5-4 | TGTGCCAGCAGCTCTGGACAGGCTTATAATTCACCCCTCCACTTT | CASSSGQAYNSPLHF
. | TRBJ2-7 | . | TRBV11-2 | TGTGCCAGCAGCCAGTGGGGCGGCTACGAGCAGTACTTC | CASSQWGGYEQYF
. | TRBJ2-1 | . | TRBV5-1 | TGCGCCAGCAGCGCGACAACTGGAGAGCAGTTCTTC | CASSATTGEQFF
. | TRBJ1-1 | . | TRBV27 | TGTGCCAGCAAGCGGGACACAGGTAACACTGAAGCTTTCTTT | CASKRDTGNTEAFF
. | TRBJ1-5 | . | TRBV2 | TGTGCCAGCGGGACTCCTTGGCAGCCCCAGCATTTT | CASGTPWQPQHF
. | TRBJ2-5 | . | TRBV4-1 | TGCGCCAGCAGCCTCGCGGGGAGGCTAAAAGAGACCCAGTACTTC | CASSLAGRLKETQYF
. | TRBJ1-2 | . | TRBV27 | TGTGCCAGCAGTTCCCGGGGGAGGGAGATAGGCTACACCTTC | CASSSRGREIGYTF
. | TRBJ1-6 | . | TRBV2 | TGTGCCAGCAGTGATTTTGCAGGAGCTTCACCCCTCCACTTT | CASSDFAGASPLHF
. | TRBJ2-1 | . | TRBV5-3 | TGTGCCAGAAGCCGCGTTGGTGGGGCCCCGGCTGGGGAGCAGTTCTTC | CARSRVGGAPAGEQFF
. | TRBJ1-5 | . | TRBV18 | TGTGCCAGCTCACCGGAAGGGGCCGAAGGCCAGCCCCAGCATTTT | CASSPEGAEGQPQHF
. | TRBJ2-7 | few | TRBV5-4 | TGTGCCAGCAGCTTGGACATGACCTACGAGCAGTACTTC | CASSLDMTYEQYF
TRBD1 | TRBJ1-2 | . | TRBV5-6 | TGTGCCAGCATTATGGGGAAGGGGGCTTCTGGCTACACCTTC | CASIMGKGASGYTF
. | TRBJ2-2 | . | TRBV27 | TGTGCCAGCAGTTTAGGCGGAACCGGGGAGCTGTTTTTT | CASSLGGTGELFF
. | TRBJ1-1 | once | TRBV11-3 | TGTGCCAGCAGGGGACCCCAGGGCACTGAAGCTTTCTTT | CASRGPQGTEAFF
. | TRBJ1-5 | . | TRBV2 | TGTGCCTCCACCAGCGTCGGGGTGAATCAGCCCCAGCATTTT | CASTSVGVNQPQHF
TRBD2 | TRBJ2-1 | . | TRBV7-9 | TGTGCCAGCAGCTCAAACCGGGACTATTCCTACAATGAGCAGTTCTTC | CASSSNRDYSYNEQFF
TRBD2 | TRBJ2-1 | once | TRBV18 | TGTGCCAGCTCACCAACCCTGGCTTCTAGCGGGAGAAGGGGCAATGAGCAGTTCTTC | CASSPTLASSGRRGNEQFF
TRBD1 | TRBJ2-7 | . | TRBV12-3/TRBV12-4 | TGTGCCAGCAGCTGGACAGGCCCCTACGAGCAGTACTTC | CASSWTGPYEQYF
. | TRBJ2-5 | . | TRBV18 | TGTGCCAGTGCACGACGGGAGACCCAGTACTTC | CASARRETQYF